A single sample is the source of the 24 T cell receptor beta chains below, sequenced in a study of blood T cell repertoires in COVID-19. Method: immunoSEQ multiplex PCR; TCRdb's copy keeps in-frame clones and lacks some. The sample has some 450,000 clones, around nine tenths seen once. Sequenced: peripheral blood. The receptors derive from a man aged 18 to 30 with COVID-19, enrolled during active disease.

The J gene is TRBJ2-7, the V gene TRBV7-8, with D maybe TRBD1 (6 bases). Germline V gene data show CDR1 as SGHVS and CDR2 as FQNEAQ. V lost 1 base, J lost 2 bases, and 9 bases lay in between. This CDR3 comprises 14 residues. The CDR3 is CASSLGQGTYEQYF. The CDR3 DNA sequence: TGTGCCAGCAGCTTAGGCCAGGGGACCTACGAGCAGTACTTC. Based on the CDR3 plus reference TRBV7-8 and TRBJ2-7, the full variable domain is GAGVSQSPRYKVAKRGQDVALRCDPISGHVSLFWYQQALGQGPEFLTYFQNEAQLDKSGLPSDRFFAERPEGSVSTLKIQRTQQEDSAVYLCASSLGQGTYEQYFGPGTRLTVT.

This chain uses TRBV11-2 with TRBJ1-1, with D tentatively TRBD1 (5 bases). The CDR3 sequence is 14 residues long. V lost 0 bases and J 4 bases, leaving 9 bases between the germline ends. The V gene's germline CDR1 is SGHAT and CDR2 FQNNGV. CDR3 coding DNA: TGTGCCAGCAGCTTAGATTGGGGGGGCACTGAAGCTTTCTTT. Amino acids: CASSLDWGGTEAFF.

This chain joins TRBV2 and TRBJ2-2; 9 bases agree with TRBD2. Unmatched junction bases numbered 3, after V lost 8 bases and J lost 5 bases. CDR3 length equals 13 residues. CDR1 SNHLY and CDR2 FYNNEI come from the germline V gene. CDR3 protein: CASGLASTGELFF. The DNA for the CDR3 is TGTGCCAGCGGACTAGCGAGTACCGGGGAGCTGTTTTTT.

V is TRBV28 and J is TRBJ1-2; 8 nucleotides line up with TRBD1. Germline lookup yields CDR1 MDHEN and CDR2 SYDVKM. The CDR3 sequence is 13 residues long. The V segment lost 4 bases and the J segment 5 bases; nucleotides outside the gene matches: 3. CDR3 nucleotides: TGTGCCAGCAGTTGGGACAGGAGGTATGGCTACACCTTC. Translated: CASSWDRRYGYTF.

This clone turned up a few times. V is TRBV11-3 and J is TRBJ2-5, with 9 bases fitting TRBD2. Losses at the gene ends were 2 bases for V and 4 bases for J; bases not matched to a gene: 5. The CDR3 totals 15 residues. Germline assignment: CDR1 SGHNT and CDR2 YENEEA. In DNA, the CDR3 is TGTGCCAGCAGCTTAATAGCGGGAGTGTCAGAGACCCAGTACTTC. This gives the protein CASSLIAGVSETQYF.

The rearrangement joins TRBV5-1 to TRBJ2-2; 8 bases map to TRBD2. CDR3 length equals 16 residues. From germline, CDR1 is SGHRS and CDR2 YFSETQ. With 1 base clipped from V and 4 bases from J, the junction kept 6 bases outside the gene matches. The CDR3 DNA sequence: TGCGCCAGCAGCTTGCCGGGACTAGAGGGCACCGGGGAGCTGTTTTTT. Residues: CASSLPGLEGTGELFF.

In regard to this clone: The sample holds other DNA sequences that translate to the same CDR3. The rearrangement joins TRBV4-1 to TRBJ2-7; 7 nucleotides agree with TRBD1. Germline lookup yields CDR1 MGHRA and CDR2 YSYEKL. With 4 bases clipped from V and 1 base from J, the junction kept 4 bases outside the gene matches. The CDR3 covers 14 residues. This chain's CDR3 is CASSPRDRSYEQYF. Here the CDR3 DNA reads TGCGCCAGCAGCCCCCGGGACAGATCCTACGAGCAGTACTTC.

V and J are TRBV5-6 and TRBJ1-1; no clear D. This CDR3 has 12 amino acids. The ends were cut back, 4 bases at V and 4 bases at J, with 8 bases in the middle. The germline V gene encodes CDR1 SGHDT and CDR2 YYEEEE. The CDR3 region has the DNA TGTGCCAGCAGCGAACACGCCACTGAAGCTTTCTTT. Encoded protein: CASSEHATEAFF.

This clone was detected once. The chain carries TRBV11-2 and TRBJ2-7; D may be TRBD2 (6 bases). V lost 2 bases and J lost 6, with 8 bases in between. The germline V gene has CDR1 SGHAT and CDR2 FQNNGV. This CDR3 has 12 residues. The CDR3 loop reads CASSLSGSEQYF. The DNA for the CDR3 is TGTGCCAGCAGCTTAAGCGGGTCCGAGCAGTACTTC.

This clone was counted only a few times. The chain uses TRBV14 and TRBJ2-1; 10 nucleotides line up with TRBD1. CDR3 length equals 16 residues. Germline V gene data show CDR1 as SGHDN and CDR2 as FVKESK. The V segment lost 4 bases and the J segment 5 bases; nucleotides outside the gene matches: 8. In DNA form, the CDR3 reads TGTGCCAGCAGCCTCTGGACGGGACAGGGGCACAATGAGCAGTTCTTC. Its protein product is CASSLWTGQGHNEQFF.

The rearrangement joins TRBV5-1 to TRBJ1-4; D gene uncertain. Germline loops: CDR1 SGHRS, CDR2 YFSETQ. The CDR3 runs to 15 residues. The ends were cut back, 0 bases at V and 8 bases at J, with 14 bases in the middle. The CDR3 region has the DNA TGCGCCAGCAGCTTGGCCGTGGGAGAGGCGGAAAAACTGTTTTTT. As protein: CASSLAVGEAEKLFF.

V and J are TRBV19 and TRBJ2-7; D unclear. The CDR3 is 14 residues long. Germline lookup yields CDR1 LNHDA and CDR2 SQIVND (reference sequence). Trimming stripped 4 bases from V and 1 base from J, with 11 bases between. CDR3 protein: CASSKRLDSYEQYF. DNA of the CDR3: TGTGCCAGTAGTAAACGACTGGATTCCTACGAGCAGTACTTC.

The chain couples TRBV7-8 to TRBJ2-1; 7 bases match TRBD2. The CDR3 loop spans 15 amino acids. With 5 bases clipped from V and 8 bases from J, the junction kept 12 bases outside the gene matches. Germline V gene data show CDR1 as SGHVS and CDR2 as FQNEAQ. The CDR3 region is CASSPIAGSPDEQFF. The CDR3 nucleotides are TGTGCCAGCAGCCCGATAGCGGGTTCCCCCGATGAGCAGTTCTTC.

This chain links TRBV7-2 with TRBJ2-7, with 11 bases fitting TRBD2. Germline V gene data show CDR1 as SGHTA and CDR2 as FQGNSA. This CDR3 has 15 residues. J gave up 7 bases and V 0 bases, and 5 bases lay outside the gene matches. CDR3 sequence reads: CASSLAPRLAGEQYF. The DNA for the CDR3 is TGTGCCAGCAGCTTAGCGCCCCGACTAGCGGGAGAGCAGTACTTC.

The chain couples TRBV7-9 to TRBJ1-5, with D possibly being TRBD1 (5 bases). The ends were cut back, 3 bases at V and 8 bases at J, with 11 bases in the middle. Germline CDR1 is SEHNR and CDR2 is FQNEAQ (reference sequence). The CDR3 totals 13 residues. CDR3 sequence reads: CASSFAGREPQHF. In DNA form, the CDR3 reads TGTGCCAGCAGCTTCGCGGGACGTGAGCCCCAGCATTTT. The complete variable domain, with remaining parts taken from reference TRBV7-9 and TRBJ1-5, reads DTGVSQNPRHKITKRGQNVTFRCDPISEHNRLYWYRQTLGQGPEFLTYFQNEAQLEKSRLLSDRFSAERPKGSFSTLEIQRTEQGDSAMYLCASSFAGREPQHFGDGTRLSIL.

This clone has only one observation. The J gene is TRBJ2-1, the V gene TRBV19; TRBD2 might be the D (6 bases). The CDR3 is made up of 13 amino acids. Trimming stripped 9 bases from V and 10 bases from J, with 19 bases between. Germline V gene sequence: CDR1 LNHDA, CDR2 SQIVND (reference sequence). CDR3 coding DNA: TGTGCCAGCAGAGACGGGAGCCTGGAGGAGCAGTTCTTC. Translated: CASRDGSLEEQFF.

V is TRBV11-2 and J is TRBJ2-7, with D unclear. V lost 1 base, J lost 4 bases, and 11 bases lay in between. The CDR3 has 14 amino acids. CDR1 is SGHAT and CDR2 is FQNNGV in the germline V gene. CDR3 bases: TGTGCCAGCAGCTTAGGTGCGATTACTTACGAGCAGTACTTC. It translates to CASSLGAITYEQYF.

This chain links TRBV5-4 with TRBJ2-2; 10 nucleotides agree with TRBD2. The CDR3 has 15 amino acids. V trimming: 4 bases; J trimming: 3 bases; junction bases outside the gene matches: 3. Germline V lookup: CDR1 SGHNT, CDR2 YYREEE (reference sequence). CDR3 coding DNA: TGTGCCAGCAGCCTAGCGGGGGTATACACCGGGGAGCTGTTTTTT. This sequence encodes CASSLAGVYTGELFF.

The chain uses TRBV9 and TRBJ1-2; 12 bases match TRBD1. In germline, CDR1 is SGDLS, CDR2 YYNGEE. The J segment lost 8 bases and the V segment lost 3 bases, leaving 14 bases of the junction unmatched. This CDR3 comprises 17 residues. CDR3 bases: TGTGCCAGCAGCGGAGGGGGGACAGGGGGCCTCTCCCCCGGCTACACCTTC. This gives the protein CASSGGGTGGLSPGYTF.

The V and J genes are TRBV5-4 and TRBJ1-1; no reliable D call. This CDR3 has 12 amino acids. CDR1 and CDR2 (germline): SGHNT, YYREEE (reference sequence). Trimming stripped 0 bases from V and 11 bases from J, with 11 bases between. The CDR3 protein is CASSLANREAFF. The CDR3 DNA reads as TGTGCCAGCAGCTTGGCCAACCGGGAGGCTTTCTTT.

This clone was counted only a few times. The rearrangement uses TRBV6-5 and TRBJ2-7, with D maybe TRBD1 (6 bases). This CDR3 is 14 amino acids long. V was pared by 6 bases and J by 8 bases, with 20 bases between. CDR1 is MNHEY, CDR2 SVGAGI, per germline. The DNA of the CDR3 is TGTGCCAGCAGCCCCGGGACACAGAGACGCCAGCAGTACTTC. This gives the protein CASSPGTQRRQQYF.

Here the CDR3 reads CSAREAGEQFF. The CDR3 DNA is TGCAGTGCCCGGGAGGCCGGTGAGCAGTTCTTC. The gene calls are TRBV20-1 and TRBJ2-1; 7 bases match TRBD2. J was trimmed by 9 bases and V by 6 bases; bases with no gene match: 5. Germline-derived CDR1 and CDR2 are DFQATT and SNEGSKA (reference sequence). The CDR3 covers 11 residues.

V usage is TRBV7-8 and J usage is TRBJ2-1, with 10 bases matching TRBD1. J lost 7 bases, V lost 5 bases, and 2 bases had no gene match. The CDR3 length is 13 residues. From germline, CDR1 is SGHVS and CDR2 FQNEAQ. The CDR3 loop is CASSPDRGNEQFF. In DNA form, the CDR3 reads TGTGCCAGCAGCCCGGACAGGGGGAATGAGCAGTTCTTC.

This clone was seen just once. This chain links TRBV6-5 with TRBJ1-5; D is uncertain. Trimming removed 9 bases from V and 1 base from J, with 13 bases in between. The CDR3 has 14 amino acids. Per the germline V gene, CDR1 is MNHEY and CDR2 is SVGAGI. The CDR3 region has the DNA TGTGCCAGTGCCGGGGAGGTGAGCAATCAGCCCCAGCATTTT. Translation gives CASAGEVSNQPQHF.